The 10 T cell receptor beta chains in this list originate from one sample, sequenced in a study of T cell repertoires in cytomegalovirus infection. Each CDR3 protein gets one entry after TCRdb re-called the reads with MiXCR. Of 130,000 or so distinct CDR3 sequences in the sample, 5% to 6.5% are singletons; the top ten hold over 15%. The sample comprised PBMCs. The receptors derive from a human donor in good health (CMV status not recorded). Some clones in this sample may be carry-over from other donors' samples.

This clonotype was seen only a few times. This sequence joins TRBV18 and TRBJ1-1; 10 bases line up with TRBD1. CDR3 length: 14 residues. Germline V lookup: CDR1 KGHSH, CDR2 LQKENI. The V and J ends lost 8 bases and 4 bases, in that order; junction bases with no gene match: 7. The CDR3 nucleotides read TGTGCCAGCACGGACAGGGGGTATGGCACTGAAGCTTTCTTT. Protein product: CASTDRGYGTEAFF.

This clonotype was seen many times. The junction departs from the called germline gene at one end, perhaps through a read error. The chain joins TRBV4-3 to TRBJ2-1; tentative D call: TRBD1 (6 bases). This CDR3 has 14 residues. Per germline, CDR1 LGHNA and CDR2 YSLEER. In DNA, the CDR3 is TGCGCCAGCGGCCAGGGGATTTCCTACAATGAGCAGTTCTTC. Amino acids: CASGQGISYNEQFF.

This clonotype was observed many times. The chain has TRBV28 and TRBJ1-4; D perhaps matches TRBD1 (6 bases). V dropped 6 bases and J dropped 6 bases, with 20 bases sitting between them. The germline V gene encodes CDR1 MDHEN and CDR2 SYDVKM. The CDR3 has 16 residues. CDR3 sequence (DNA): TGTGCCAGCAGCCCGGTTTGGGGGACACGGGATGAAAAACTGTTTTTT. It is translated as CASSPVWGTRDEKLFF.

Only a few counts were recorded for this clonotype. This sequence joins TRBV2 and TRBJ1-4, with D unresolved. V shed 6 bases and J shed 0 bases, with 11 bases lying between them. Germline-derived CDR1 and CDR2 are SNHLY and FYNNEI. This CDR3 comprises 15 residues. CDR3 protein: CASSLPGATNEKLFF. For the CDR3, the DNA is TGTGCCAGCAGCCTCCCCGGGGCAACTAATGAAAAACTGTTTTTT.

This clonotype came up many times. In nucleotides, the CDR3 is TGTGCCAGCAGTTCTGGGGGGTGGCAAGAGACCCAGTACTTC. Its translation is CASSSGGWQETQYF. This rearrangement joins TRBV12-3 or TRBV12-4 to TRBJ2-5; D is possibly TRBD2 (6 bases). Trimming took off 4 bases at V and 2 bases at J, with 11 bases between the two ends. This CDR3 has 14 amino acids.

The table lists this clonotype with many counts. This rearrangement joins TRBV15 to TRBJ2-3; 8 positions match TRBD2. Germline CDR1 is LNHNV and CDR2 is YYDKDF (reference sequence). This CDR3 region has 14 residues. J gave up 4 bases and V 2 bases, and 2 bases lay outside the gene matches. CDR3 nucleotide sequence: TGTGCCACCAGCAGACTAGCGGGCTCAGATACGCAGTATTTT. It yields the protein CATSRLAGSDTQYF.

Ten or more counts support this clonotype. The chain links TRBV7-2 to TRBJ2-7, with 9 bases that match TRBD1. The germline V gene encodes CDR1 SGHTA and CDR2 FQGNSA. J lost 4 bases, V lost 5 bases, and 9 bases had no gene match. The CDR3 is made up of 15 amino acids. The CDR3 is CASSLQGALSYEQYF. The CDR3 DNA follows: TGTGCCAGCAGCCTACAGGGGGCCCTATCGTACGAGCAGTACTTC.

The chain couples TRBV20-1 to TRBJ2-5; TRBD2 matches at 8 bases. In germline, CDR1 is DFQATT, CDR2 SNEGSKA (reference sequence). V shed 6 bases, J shed 6 bases, and the junction held 9 bases outside the gene matches. There are 13 residues in the CDR3. The CDR3 DNA is TGCAGTGCCGTGGGACTAGGGACGAAGACCCAGTACTTC. As protein: CSAVGLGTKTQYF.

This chain joins TRBV6-2 or TRBV6-3 and TRBJ2-7; 8 bases align to TRBD1. V dropped 5 bases and J dropped 4; count of bases not matched to a gene: 13. The CDR3 is 16 residues long. The V gene's germline CDR1 is MNHEY and CDR2 SVGEGT. CDR3 loop: CASSTGQESGRYEQYF. In DNA form, the CDR3 reads TGTGCCAGCAGTACGGGACAGGAGAGTGGTCGTTACGAGCAGTACTTC.

This clonotype has ten or more counts. The gene calls are TRBV6-6 and TRBJ2-6; TRBD1 matches 10 bases. This CDR3 has 19 amino acids. J gave up 1 base and V 0 bases, and 6 bases lay outside the gene matches. From germline, CDR1 is MNHNY and CDR2 SVGAGI (reference sequence). This chain's CDR3 is CASSYSRGTGVSGANVLTF. DNA for the CDR3: TGTGCCAGCAGTTACTCCCGGGGGACAGGGGTATCTGGGGCCAACGTCCTGACTTTC.